The entry below gives a single TCR beta chain sequence along with its context. There is no known antigen for this receptor. A much larger clone is a single base away; this may be a read error. This record belongs to a study of T cells in Graves' hyperthyroidism and ophthalmopathy (dated by TCRdb to about 2019). Some background on the complete study: Peripheral blood was sampled at the time of initial diagnosis, prior to any treatment. To identify TCR V-J signatures that set the groups apart, the researchers used a discovery cohort of about a hundred patients, made up of some 41 with Graves' ophthalmopathy and about 55 with stable Graves' hyperthyroidism. An independent validation cohort of 18 to 20 hyperthyroidism patients and about 15 patients who later progressed to ophthalmopathy tested prospective prediction of ophthalmopathy. The 95 to 100 discovery patients were randomly split 7:3 into training and test sets. In addition, the study compared T-cell repertoires in thyroid tissue and in blood from several Graves' hyperthyroidism patients. Once sampling was done, hyperthyroidism patients were given methimazole at a starting dose of 30 mg daily, whereas ophthalmopathy patients were given high-dose intravenous methylprednisolone. According to the paper, TCR Vbeta CDR3 sequencing was carried out on 120 to 150 peripheral blood samples, which came from under 50 ophthalmopathy, fewer than 80 hyperthyroidism and about 17 progressor patients.

The TCR beta CDR3 regions were amplified from RNA transcripts. A first-round RT-PCR of the TCR CDR3 used the HTBI primer set with the Qiagen OneStep RT-PCR kit. A second multiplex PCR round built the libraries, followed by size selection and purification. Sequencing of the libraries was done on an Illumina HiSeq2000 using paired-end 100 bp reads. On the study's bioinformatics: SOAPnuke was used to process the raw data, with reads discarded if the reads contained adapters or uncalled bases, had a mean Phred below 15, or lacked an exact constant-primer or identifier match. COPE v1.2.5 was used to merge high-quality paired reads, and clonotypes were defined as unique nucleotide sequences. MiTCR v1.1 was used to align the clonotypes against IMGT TRBV, TRBD and TRBJ reference segments. The analysis included only V-J combinations with a frequency above 0.0001, which together covered about 99% of the repertoires. A TCS score was defined as the ratio of F50 (clonal expansion) to E x V (chaos), with BLOSUM62-based TCRdist applied between CDR3 peptides within each V-J. Welch's t-statistics and random forest reduced several hundred V-J features to fewer than 15, which were used in a naive Bayes classifier (R e1071). In-frame beta chains were kept once TCRdb had trimmed the public reads at Q25 with fastp and called clones with MiXCR. When rows share a CDR3 protein, they turn into one entry using the most common DNA and genes. For this entry, the V and J calls and clone size follow TCRdb and not the study's own pipeline. In this sample the table shows hundreds of thousands of distinct CDR3 sequences, about 15% of which occur a single time. The ten largest make up more than 4.5% of the sample.

Hyperthyroidism patients were aged 18 to 65 years and newly diagnosed, with disease duration of less than 2 months. The study excluded patients with uncontrolled infections, other autoimmune diseases, pregnancy or lactation. Diagnoses were based on clinical symptoms, serum thyroxine and TRAb, thyroid ultrasound and orbital computed tomography. For progressor patients, blood was drawn at the first diagnosis of hyperthyroidism, before any ophthalmopathy symptoms had appeared. PBMCs were isolated from more than 9 ml of fresh peripheral blood by Ficoll-Paque density gradient centrifugation. Patients classed as progressors first received a Graves' hyperthyroidism diagnosis and then went on to develop ophthalmopathy during follow-up. Trizol reagent was used to extract total RNA, and RNA quality was then checked on an Agilent 2100 Bioanalyzer. Findings and caveats that apply to the study as a whole: In validation, progression to ophthalmopathy was predicted by the model with 65% to 71% sensitivity and 72% to 85% specificity, a median of around 5.9 months before onset. Most expanded thyroid clonotypes (frequency above 0.001) were also found in blood, which suggests that blood repertoires may mirror thyroid immune responses. A model built on a 13 V-J signature distinguished ophthalmopathy from stable hyperthyroidism, reaching 85% to 90% sensitivity and 81.08% specificity in cross-validation and 80%/75% in testing. No statistical method was used to fix the sample size in advance, and group allocation was not hidden from the investigators.

Sequenced: blood. The receptor was isolated from a woman in her twenties or thirties with Graves' hyperthyroidism that later progressed to Graves' ophthalmopathy.

CDR3 reads: CASSTKGGTEQYF. The DNA sequence reads TGTGCCAGCAGCACAAAGGGGGGCACTGAGCAGTACTTC. In this chain, TRBV7-3 is recombined with TRBJ2-7, with the D call perhaps TRBD1 or TRBD2, as 6 bases match in each case. The cysteine opens and the phenylalanine closes a CDR3 of 13 amino acids. Just CDR3 DNA is preserved here, 39 bases in frame from base 1. Via the germline V gene, CDR1 is SGHTA and CDR2 FQGTGA. V is clipped by 5 bases and J by 7 bases, and the sequence between their germline boundaries is 15 bases long.